This T cell receptor (beta chain) came from a study of response to subunit inactivated influenza vaccine. Study observations and caveats: Few additional T cells are recruited per seasonal influenza vaccination, authors suggested.

TCRdb re-called the RT-PCR reads through MiXCR, storing one row per CDR3 protein. Among about 620,000 distinct CDR3 sequences listed, around 11% were seen once. This clonotype was found a few times. Its specificity is not known. The V gene's germline CDR1 is SGHRS and CDR2 YFSETQ. V was pared by 4 bases and J by 0 bases, with 12 bases of the junction left unmatched. This CDR3 comprises 18 residues. V gene TRBV5-1 combines with J gene TRBJ2-4; 8 bases are a match to TRBD2. This receptor was obtained from a man between 50 and 59 years old who received an inactivated influenza vaccine. The specimen was PBMCs from blood, collected on the day of vaccination. Here the CDR3 reads CASSTGGSATTAKNIQYF. The CDR3 DNA is TGCGCCAGCAGCACGGGAGGGTCCGCTACTACAGCCAAAAACATTCAGTACTTC. Drawing the rest from reference TRBV5-1 and TRBJ2-4, the complete variable domain is KAGVTQTPRYLIKTRGQQVTLSCSPISGHRSVSWYQQTPGQGLQFLFEYFSETQRNKGNFPGRFSGRQFSNSRSEMNVSTLELGDSALYLCASSTGGSATTAKNIQYFGAGTRLSVL.